Listed below are T cell receptor beta chains from one sample, sequenced in a study of shared clonotypes between healthy human individuals. Assay used: immunoSEQ multiplex PCR; TCRdb lists only in-frame clones, some missing. The sample has approximately 840,000 clones, about 97% seen once. Sequenced: naive CD8+ T cells sorted from blood. These TCRs come from a man aged 25-40 years in good health. Each CDR3 is given with its conserved first and last residue. A D gene is named only where the DNA matches it firmly. Expanded clones get a size class; other rows say once, few or many, or leave the size out.

>NA|NA|TRBV25-1|TRBJ2-1
CASIRDNEQFF
TGTGCCAGTATTAGGGACAATGAGCAGTTCTTC
>once|NA|TRBV30|TRBJ2-7
CAWSAYRGPYEQYF
TGTGCCTGGAGTGCCTACCGGGGTCCCTACGAGCAGTACTTC
>NA|TRBD1|TRBV9|TRBJ2-2
CASRSGQEVPSGELFF
TGTGCCAGCAGATCCGGACAGGAAGTCCCGTCCGGGGAGCTGTTTTTT
>NA|NA|TRBV5-4|TRBJ2-4
CASSFGGLGDIQYF
TGTGCCAGCAGCTTCGGGGGGCTCGGTGACATTCAGTACTTC
>NA|TRBD1|TRBV10-1|TRBJ2-7
CASSAGQGIHEQYF
TGCGCCAGCAGTGCGGGACAGGGGATCCACGAGCAGTACTTC
>NA|TRBD2|TRBV7-9|TRBJ2-2
CASSSTISGITPGELFF
TGTGCCAGCAGCTCGACTATAAGCGGGATAACACCCGGGGAGCTGTTTTTT
>NA|TRBD1|TRBV7-8|TRBJ2-7
CASSLPGQVPSGEQYF
TGTGCCAGCAGCTTACCTGGACAGGTACCCTCAGGAGAGCAGTACTTC
>few|NA|TRBV7-9|TRBJ2-7
CASSPGGPNEQYF
TGTGCCAGCAGCCCAGGGGGGCCCAACGAGCAGTACTTC
>NA|NA|TRBV4-2|TRBJ2-2
CASSQGSGELFF
TGTGCCAGCAGCCAAGGGTCCGGGGAGCTGTTTTTT
>NA|NA|TRBV27|TRBJ1-1
CASSLVPVRLPEKKTFF
TGTGCCAGCAGTTTAGTACCCGTAAGGTTGCCCGAAAAGAAGACTTTCTTT
>NA|NA|TRBV27|TRBJ2-7
CASSRSMEAYEQYF
TGTGCCAGCAGCCGCTCTATGGAGGCTTACGAGCAGTACTTC
>NA|TRBD2|TRBV7-9|TRBJ2-1
CASSSGLADSTNEQFF
TGTGCCAGCAGCTCGGGACTAGCGGACTCTACGAATGAGCAGTTCTTC
>NA|TRBD1|TRBV29-1|TRBJ1-1
CSVRTGREAFF
TGCAGCGTTCGGACAGGCCGGGAAGCTTTCTTT
>NA|TRBD1|TRBV9|TRBJ1-2
CASSPSRTGSYGYTF
TGTGCCAGCAGCCCATCCCGGACAGGGAGCTATGGCTACACCTTC
>NA|NA|TRBV14|TRBJ2-7
CASSHLGLPEQYF
TGTGCCAGCAGCCACTTAGGACTGCCCGAGCAGTACTTC
>NA|TRBD1|TRBV29-1|TRBJ1-1
CSVEDRATGAEAFF
TGCAGCGTTGAAGATCGGGCGACAGGGGCTGAAGCTTTCTTT
>NA|TRBD1|TRBV7-6|TRBJ2-7
CASSLRDSSYEQYF
TGTGCCAGCAGCTTACGGGACAGCTCCTACGAGCAGTACTTC
>NA|NA|TRBV7-2|TRBJ2-7
CASSYNAEQYF
TGTGCCAGCAGCTACAACGCCGAGCAGTACTTC
>NA|TRBD2|TRBV29-1|TRBJ2-7
CSVEGSSGSSYEQYF
TGCAGCGTTGAAGGATCTAGCGGGAGCTCCTACGAGCAGTACTTC
>NA|TRBD2|TRBV5-1|TRBJ2-7
CASSLRTSGSYEQYF
TGCGCCAGCAGCTTGCGGACTAGCGGGAGTTACGAGCAGTACTTC
>NA|NA|TRBV13|TRBJ2-7
CASSSTTDYEQYF
TGTGCCAGCAGCTCCACGACAGACTACGAGCAGTACTTC
>NA|NA|TRBV28|TRBJ1-1
CASSLYRTYDQEDTEAFF
TGTGCCAGCAGTTTATATAGGACATACGACCAAGAGGACACTGAAGCTTTCTTT
>NA|NA|TRBV7-2|TRBJ2-3
CASSLFASASTDTQYF
TGTGCCAGCAGCTTATTCGCTAGCGCAAGCACAGATACGCAGTATTTT
>NA|TRBD2|TRBV10-3|TRBJ2-2
CAISESSSGRVTGELFF
TGTGCCATCAGTGAGTCGTCTAGCGGGAGGGTTACCGGGGAGCTGTTTTTT
>NA|NA|TRBV27|TRBJ2-7
CASSLPGGYEQYF
TGTGCCAGCAGTTTACCCGGAGGCTACGAGCAGTACTTC
>NA|TRBD2|TRBV5-1|TRBJ2-3
CASSLGSVSGEGDTQYF
TGCGCCAGCAGCTTGGGGTCTGTTAGCGGGGAGGGAGATACGCAGTATTTT
>NA|NA|TRBV7-9|TRBJ1-3
CASSFDSSGNTIYF
TGTGCCAGCAGCTTTGACAGCTCTGGAAACACCATATATTTT
>NA|NA|TRBV7-6|TRBJ2-2
CASSLGQAQRGTGELFF
TGTGCCAGCAGCTTAGGCCAGGCTCAACGGGGGACCGGGGAGCTGTTTTTT